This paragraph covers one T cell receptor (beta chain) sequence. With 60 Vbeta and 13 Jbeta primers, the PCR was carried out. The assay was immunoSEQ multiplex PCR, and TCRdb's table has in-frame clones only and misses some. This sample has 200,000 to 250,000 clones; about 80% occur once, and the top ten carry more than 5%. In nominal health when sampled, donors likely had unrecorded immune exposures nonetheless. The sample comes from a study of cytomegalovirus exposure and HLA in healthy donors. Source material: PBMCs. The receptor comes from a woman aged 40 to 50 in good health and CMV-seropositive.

CDR3 in DNA: TGTGCCAGCAGCTTTCGTAGGACTAGCAGCGAGCAGTACTTC. This encodes CASSFRRTSSEQYF. The rearrangement uses TRBV7-9 and TRBJ2-7, with TRBD2 matching over 8 bases. CDR3 size: 14 residues. Germline V gives CDR1 SEHNR, CDR2 FQNEAQ (reference sequence). V lost 3 bases and J lost 6; bases outside the gene matches: 7.